This T cell receptor beta chain comes out of a study of T cells in Graves' hyperthyroidism and ophthalmopathy. It was RNA transcripts that yielded the amplified TCR beta CDR3 regions. A first-round RT-PCR of the TCR CDR3 used the HTBI primer set. TCRdb recomputed calls from the multiplex PCR reads with MiXCR, one row per CDR3 protein. This sample has hundreds of thousands of distinct CDR3 sequences; approximately 40% occur once, and the top ten carry about 9%. The PBMCs studied were ones that came from about 9.9 ml fresh peripheral blood. This CDR3 is built from 16 residues. Between the trimmed V and J ends, which lost 2 bases and 4 bases, there was a span of 15 bases. Germline V lookup: CDR1 SGHDT, CDR2 YYEEEE. This clonotype was seen a handful of times.

The chain combines TRBV5-6 with TRBJ2-2; D gene uncertain. The clonotype comes from a man aged 18 to 30 with Graves' hyperthyroidism. Sample: blood. The CDR3 coding sequence is TGTGCCAGCAGCTTTTTCGGTGGGCGAGGCACCGGGGAGCTGTTTTTT. It encodes CASSFFGGRGTGELFF.